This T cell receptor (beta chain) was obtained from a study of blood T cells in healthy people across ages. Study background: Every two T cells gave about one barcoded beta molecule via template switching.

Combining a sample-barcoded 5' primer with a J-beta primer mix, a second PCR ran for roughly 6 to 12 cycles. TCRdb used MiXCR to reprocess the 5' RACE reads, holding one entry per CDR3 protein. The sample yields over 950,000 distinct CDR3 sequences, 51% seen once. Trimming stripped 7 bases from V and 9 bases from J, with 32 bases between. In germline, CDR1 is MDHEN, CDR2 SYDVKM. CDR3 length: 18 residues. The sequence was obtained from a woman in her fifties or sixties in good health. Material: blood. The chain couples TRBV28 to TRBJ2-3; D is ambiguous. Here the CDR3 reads CASTTRGPKSGRTFTQYF. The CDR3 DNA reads TGTGCCAGCACCACGCGAGGCCCGAAGTCAGGCAGAACGTTCACGCAGTATTTT.